This TCR beta chain was found in a study of blood T cell repertoires in COVID-19. Study-level background: Acute-phase and convalescent COVID-19 samples originated in the United States, Italy and Spain. Sample material is recorded as cDNA or gDNA derived from T cells, B-cell-depleted T cells, or PBMCs.

The CDR3 extends over 14 amino acids. Deletions cut 6 bases from V and 3 bases from J, with 12 bases between. Germline-derived CDR1 and CDR2 are LNHDA and SQIVND (reference sequence). This table comes from immunoSEQ multiplex PCR, and its TCRdb copy is limited to in-frame clones, with some not included. The profile covers about 170,000 clones, with 74% appearing a single time and under 3.5% taken by the ten largest. The TCR sequence derives from a woman over 75 with acute or convalescent COVID-19. Sequencing was performed on peripheral blood. The chain recombines TRBV19 with TRBJ1-5; D remains unclear. The CDR3: CASSRDLTNQPQHF. The CDR3 DNA is TGTGCCAGTAGCCGAGATCTCACCAATCAGCCCCAGCATTTT. The whole variable domain, remainder taken from reference TRBV19 and TRBJ1-5, is DGGITQSPKYLFRKEGQNVTLSCEQNLNHDAMYWYRQDPGQGLRLIYYSQIVNDFQKGDIAEGYSVSREKKESFPLTVTSAQKNPTAFYLCASSRDLTNQPQHFGDGTRLSIL.